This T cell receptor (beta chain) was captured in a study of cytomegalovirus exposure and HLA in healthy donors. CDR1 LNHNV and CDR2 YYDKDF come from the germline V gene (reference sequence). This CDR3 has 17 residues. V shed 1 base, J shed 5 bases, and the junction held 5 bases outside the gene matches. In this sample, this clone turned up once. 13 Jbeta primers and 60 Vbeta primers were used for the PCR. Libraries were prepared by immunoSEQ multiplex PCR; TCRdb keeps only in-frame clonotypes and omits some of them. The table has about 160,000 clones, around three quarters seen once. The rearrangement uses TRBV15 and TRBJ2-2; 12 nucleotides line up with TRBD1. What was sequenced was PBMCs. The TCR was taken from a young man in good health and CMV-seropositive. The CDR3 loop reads CATSRGGTGGATGELFF. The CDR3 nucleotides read TGTGCCACCAGCAGAGGTGGGACAGGGGGCGCGACCGGGGAGCTGTTTTTT. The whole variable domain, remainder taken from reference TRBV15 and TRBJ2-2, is DAMVIQNPRYQVTQFGKPVTLSCSQTLNHNVMYWYQQKSSQAPKLLFHYYDKDFNNEADTPDNFQSRRPNTSFCFLDIRSPGLGDTAMYLCATSRGGTGGATGELFFGEGSRLTVL.